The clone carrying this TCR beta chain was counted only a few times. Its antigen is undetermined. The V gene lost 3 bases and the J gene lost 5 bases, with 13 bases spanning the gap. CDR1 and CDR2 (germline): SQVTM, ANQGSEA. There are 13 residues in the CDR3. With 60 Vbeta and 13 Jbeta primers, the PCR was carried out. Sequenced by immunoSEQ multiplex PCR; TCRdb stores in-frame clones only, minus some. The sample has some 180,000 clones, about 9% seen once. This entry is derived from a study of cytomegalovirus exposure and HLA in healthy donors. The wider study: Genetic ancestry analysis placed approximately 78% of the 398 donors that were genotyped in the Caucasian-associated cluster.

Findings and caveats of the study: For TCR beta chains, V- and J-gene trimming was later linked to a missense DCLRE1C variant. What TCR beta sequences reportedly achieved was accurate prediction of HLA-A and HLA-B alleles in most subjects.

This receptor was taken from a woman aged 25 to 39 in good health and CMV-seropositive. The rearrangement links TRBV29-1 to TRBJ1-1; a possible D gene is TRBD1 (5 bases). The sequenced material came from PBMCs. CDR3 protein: CSVEAGMETEAFF. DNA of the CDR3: TGCAGCGTTGAGGCAGGGATGGAGACTGAAGCTTTCTTT.